This T cell receptor (beta chain) was captured in a study of T cell responses to AZD1222 COVID-19 vaccine (dated by TCRdb to about 2021). The study in broad terms: AZD1222 recipients whose second dose came at about 4 weeks and those whose second dose came at about 12 weeks were combined into one group, since spike-specific TCR depth and breadth did not differ between the two schedules. A total of 230 or so trial participants underwent TCR sequencing, of whom 207 received two doses of AZD1222 and about 25 received two doses of the MenACWY control vaccine. Trial participants were enrolled by age into subgroups of 18-55, 56-69 and 70-plus years, and about 150, 27 and 61 TCR-sequenced participants, respectively, were included in these subgroups. What the work shows at the level of the full study, not this receptor alone: Epitopes outside the regions mutated in the B.1.351 and B.1.1.7 variants were reportedly recognized by nearly half of the unique spike-specific TCRs. Most participants were white British and females outnumbered males, and the authors suggested that clonal diversity may have been underestimated. Because no samples from the day 14 peak response were available, repertoires could be characterized only after the peak T cell response. The 56-69-year group was small, and its depth increase did not reach significance, likely because of low power. After two AZD1222 doses, spike-specific TCR breadth and depth were significantly higher than at day 0 and than in MenACWY recipients. Vaccine-associated CD4 TCRs spanned the whole spike protein, with dominant responses in regions 160-218 and 743-854. Conclusions about previously exposed vaccinees were limited because only 5 or 6 AZD1222 recipients were SARS-CoV-2 seropositive at baseline.

The CDR3, cysteine through phenylalanine, is 14 amino acids long. The CDR3 DNA has 42 bases and is translated from base 1. V loses 2 bases of germline sequence and J loses 5 bases, and the interval between the two ends is 11 bases. Via the germline V gene, CDR1 is SGHRS and CDR2 YFSETQ. The meaning of the sample's time point label: baseline before first vaccination. Vaccinee samples came from UK trials COV001 and COV002, including a single-blind randomized controlled phase 2/3 trial of AZD1222 (ChAdOx1 nCoV-19) in healthy adults. Trial participant PBMC samples were collected at day 0 and day 28 after the second dose for TCRbeta chain sequencing. A remark on this clone: The antigen it binds to is not known. No qualities accompany the bases; no much larger clone lies one base away.

The CDR3 regions of human TCRbeta chains were analyzed by immunosequencing. The authors' analysis ran thus. TCRs in the repertoires were compared against a reference library of SARS-CoV-2-specific TCRs that had been generated with the MIRA antigen-specificity platform. Breadth was defined as the fraction of unique TCRs that were SARS-CoV-2-associated. Depth was defined as the fraction of total T cells that were SARS-CoV-2-associated. Using the MIRA data, each spike-specific TCR was assigned both to the spike region to which the TCR was reactive and to a CD4 or CD8 class. Log10-transformed breadth and depth values were compared by one-way ANOVA with Sidak's multiple comparisons tests. TCRdb holds this immuneACCESS table with in-frame rearrangements only. Some clones are missing; in checked studies, unresolved V genes explain under half, and the rest has no known cause. V and J calls and clone size follow that table, whereas D and trimming were derived from the DNA. In all, the sample holds approximately 110,000 clones, and 82% of those were seen once. The top ten constitute approximately 5.1% of the sample.

This chain joins TRBV5-1 to TRBJ2-1; too little of a D gene remains to name it. The material sequenced was peripheral blood, taken on day 0 of AZD1222 vaccination. The clonotype was recovered from an adult in good health. The DNA reads TGCGCCAGCAGCTTAATCCGGCCCAACAATGAGCAGTTCTTC. It encodes CASSLIRPNNEQFF.